Listed here is a single TCR beta chain. Its matching antigen is unknown. The sample comes from a study of T-cell reconstitution after alpha-beta-depleted transplantation in children. Trimming pared 4 bases from V and 7 bases from J, leaving 14 bases between. The CDR3 contains 14 residues. From germline, CDR1 is SGHRS and CDR2 YFSETQ. Study-level points and caveats: Expanded graft clones, several hundred of them, were reportedly the source of alpha-beta T cells about two months after transplant. It was newly produced T cells that mostly accounted for T-cell counts and diversity one year after transplant.

Construction of the TCRbeta library involved unique molecular identifiers. MiXCR was run by TCRdb on the PCR reads, yielding one entry per CDR3 protein. The data hold a few hundred thousand distinct CDR3 sequences, with roughly 30% observed a single time. The material sequenced was PBMCs, taken before TCRalphabeta/CD19-depleted stem cell transplant. The TCR originated in a boy under two years old with Wiskott-Aldrich syndrome, due to receive a stem cell transplant. The chain couples TRBV5-1 to TRBJ2-2; TRBD2 might be the D (5 bases). The CDR3 region is CASSPRTGDGELFF. As DNA, the CDR3 is TGCGCCAGCAGCCCCCGGACTGGAGACGGGGAGCTGTTTTTT.